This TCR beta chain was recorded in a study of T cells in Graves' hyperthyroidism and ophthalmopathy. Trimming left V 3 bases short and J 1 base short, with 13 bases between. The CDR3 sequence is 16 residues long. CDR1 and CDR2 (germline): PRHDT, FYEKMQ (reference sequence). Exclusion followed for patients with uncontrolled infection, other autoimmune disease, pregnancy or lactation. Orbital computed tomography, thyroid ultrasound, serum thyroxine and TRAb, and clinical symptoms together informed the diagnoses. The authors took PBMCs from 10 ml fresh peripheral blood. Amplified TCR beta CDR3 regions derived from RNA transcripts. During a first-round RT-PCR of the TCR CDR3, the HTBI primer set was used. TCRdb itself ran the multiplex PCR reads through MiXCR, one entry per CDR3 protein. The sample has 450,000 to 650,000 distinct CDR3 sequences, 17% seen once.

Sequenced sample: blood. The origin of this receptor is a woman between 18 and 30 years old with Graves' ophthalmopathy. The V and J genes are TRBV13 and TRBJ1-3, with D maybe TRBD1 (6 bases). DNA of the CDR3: TGTGCCAGCAGCTTGGATGGGGGCTATTCTGGAAACACCATATATTTT. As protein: CASSLDGGYSGNTIYF.